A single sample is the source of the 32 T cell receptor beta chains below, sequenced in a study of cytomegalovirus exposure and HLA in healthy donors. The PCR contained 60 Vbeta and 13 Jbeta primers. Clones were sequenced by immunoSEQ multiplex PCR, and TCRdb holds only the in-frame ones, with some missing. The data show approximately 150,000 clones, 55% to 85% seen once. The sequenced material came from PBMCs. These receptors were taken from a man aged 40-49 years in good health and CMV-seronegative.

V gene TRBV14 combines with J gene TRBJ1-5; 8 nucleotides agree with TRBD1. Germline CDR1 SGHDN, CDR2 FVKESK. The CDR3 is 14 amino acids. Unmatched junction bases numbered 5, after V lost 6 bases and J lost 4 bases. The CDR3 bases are TGTGCCAGCAGGAGACAGGGGCTGAATCAGCCCCAGCATTTT. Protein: CASRRQGLNQPQHF.

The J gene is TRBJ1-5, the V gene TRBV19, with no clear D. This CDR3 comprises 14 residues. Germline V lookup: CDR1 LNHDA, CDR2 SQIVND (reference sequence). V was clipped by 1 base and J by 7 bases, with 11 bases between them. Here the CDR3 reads CASSIVEGSQPQHF. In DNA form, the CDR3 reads TGTGCCAGTAGTATAGTTGAGGGTAGCCAGCCCCAGCATTTT.

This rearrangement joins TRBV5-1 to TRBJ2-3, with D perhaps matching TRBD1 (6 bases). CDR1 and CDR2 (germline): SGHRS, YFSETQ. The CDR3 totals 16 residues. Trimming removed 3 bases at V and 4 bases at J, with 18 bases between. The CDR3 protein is CASSSDRPDGADTQYF. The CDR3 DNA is TGCGCCAGCAGCTCTGACAGGCCCGACGGCGCAGATACGCAGTATTTT.

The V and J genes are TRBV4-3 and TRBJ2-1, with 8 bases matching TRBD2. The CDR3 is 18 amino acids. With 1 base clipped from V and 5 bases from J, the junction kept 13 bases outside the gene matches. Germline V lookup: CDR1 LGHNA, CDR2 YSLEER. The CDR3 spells CASSQAPAGDPDHNEQFF. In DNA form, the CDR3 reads TGCGCCAGCAGCCAAGCACCAGCGGGGGATCCTGACCACAATGAGCAGTTCTTC.

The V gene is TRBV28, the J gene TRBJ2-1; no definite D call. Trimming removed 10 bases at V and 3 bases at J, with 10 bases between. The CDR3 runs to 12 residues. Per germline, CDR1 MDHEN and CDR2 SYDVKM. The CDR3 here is CATQTNYNEQFF. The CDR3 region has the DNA TGTGCCACACAAACTAACTACAATGAGCAGTTCTTC.

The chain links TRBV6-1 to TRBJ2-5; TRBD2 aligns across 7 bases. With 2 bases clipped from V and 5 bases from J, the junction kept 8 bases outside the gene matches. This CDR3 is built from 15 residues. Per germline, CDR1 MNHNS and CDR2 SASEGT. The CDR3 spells CASSEYRSGGETQYF. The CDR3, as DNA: TGTGCCAGCAGTGAATACAGGTCCGGGGGGGAGACCCAGTACTTC.

The CDR3 region has the DNA TGTGCCACCCGGCCGGCGGGGGGGCCGAAGTCAGAGACCCAGTACTTC. Translation gives CATRPAGGPKSETQYF. The rearrangement uses TRBV19 and TRBJ2-5, with TRBD2 matching over 9 bases. V was clipped by 10 bases and J by 4 bases; unmatched bases: 16. Germline CDR1 reads LNHDA; CDR2 reads SQIVND (reference sequence). The CDR3 is 16 amino acids.

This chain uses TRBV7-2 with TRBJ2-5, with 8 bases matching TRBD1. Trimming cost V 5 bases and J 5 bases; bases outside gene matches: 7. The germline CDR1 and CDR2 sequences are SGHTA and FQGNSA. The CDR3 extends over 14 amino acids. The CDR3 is CASSRQTGGETQYF. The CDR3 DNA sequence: TGTGCCAGCAGCCGTCAAACAGGGGGGGAGACCCAGTACTTC.

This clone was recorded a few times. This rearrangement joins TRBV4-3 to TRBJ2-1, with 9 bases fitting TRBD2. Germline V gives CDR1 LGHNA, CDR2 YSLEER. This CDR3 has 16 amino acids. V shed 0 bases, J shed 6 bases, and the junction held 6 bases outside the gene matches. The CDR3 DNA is TGCGCCAGCAGCCAAGATTTCGGACTAGCGACCAATGAGCAGTTCTTC. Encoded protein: CASSQDFGLATNEQFF.

In nucleotides, the CDR3 is TGTGCCAGCAGTTTGGGAGCGGGAGTGTCCGAGCAGTACTTC. Translated, it gives CASSLGAGVSEQYF. V is TRBV28 and J is TRBJ2-7; 8 bases agree with TRBD2. CDR3 length equals 14 residues. V lost 3 bases to trimming and J lost 6 bases; unmatched junction nucleotides: 7. Germline CDR1 MDHEN, CDR2 SYDVKM.

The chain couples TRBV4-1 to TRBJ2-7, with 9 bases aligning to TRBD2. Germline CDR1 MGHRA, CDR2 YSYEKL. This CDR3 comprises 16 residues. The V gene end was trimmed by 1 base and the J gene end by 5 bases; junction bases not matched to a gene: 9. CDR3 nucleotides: TGCGCCAGCAGCCAAGGACTAGCGGCCCGAACCCACGAGCAGTACTTC. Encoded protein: CASSQGLAARTHEQYF.

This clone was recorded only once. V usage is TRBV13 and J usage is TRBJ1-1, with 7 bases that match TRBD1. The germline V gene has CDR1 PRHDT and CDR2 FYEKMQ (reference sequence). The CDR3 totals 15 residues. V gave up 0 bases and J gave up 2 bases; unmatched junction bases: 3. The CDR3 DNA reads TGTGCCAGCAGCTTAGGCAGGGGGGCCAACACTGAAGCTTTCTTT. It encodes CASSLGRGANTEAFF.

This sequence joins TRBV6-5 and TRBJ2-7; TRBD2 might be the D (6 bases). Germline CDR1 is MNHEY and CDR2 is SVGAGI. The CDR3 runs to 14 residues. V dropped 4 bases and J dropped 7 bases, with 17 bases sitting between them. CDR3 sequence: CASSFQGLRGEQYF. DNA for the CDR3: TGTGCCAGCAGTTTTCAGGGACTCCGCGGGGAGCAGTACTTC.

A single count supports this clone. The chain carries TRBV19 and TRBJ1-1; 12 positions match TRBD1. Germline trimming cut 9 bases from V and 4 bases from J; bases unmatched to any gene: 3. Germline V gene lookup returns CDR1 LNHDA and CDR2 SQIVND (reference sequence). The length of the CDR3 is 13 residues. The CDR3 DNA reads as TGTGCCAGCCGGGACAGGGGGCTCACTGAAGCTTTCTTT. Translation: CASRDRGLTEAFF.

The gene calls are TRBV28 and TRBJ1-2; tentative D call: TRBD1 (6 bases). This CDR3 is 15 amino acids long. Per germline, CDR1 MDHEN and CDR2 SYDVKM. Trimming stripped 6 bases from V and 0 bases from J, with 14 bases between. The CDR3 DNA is TGTGCCAGCAGACCCTCGACAGGTGCTAACTATGGCTACACCTTC. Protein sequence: CASRPSTGANYGYTF.

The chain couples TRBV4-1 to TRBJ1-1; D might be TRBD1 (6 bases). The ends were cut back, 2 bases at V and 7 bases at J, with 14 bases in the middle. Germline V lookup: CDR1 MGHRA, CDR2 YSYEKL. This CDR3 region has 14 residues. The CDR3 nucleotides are TGCGCCAGCAGCCAACACAGGGAGCGAGATGAAGCTTTCTTT. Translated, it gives CASSQHRERDEAFF.

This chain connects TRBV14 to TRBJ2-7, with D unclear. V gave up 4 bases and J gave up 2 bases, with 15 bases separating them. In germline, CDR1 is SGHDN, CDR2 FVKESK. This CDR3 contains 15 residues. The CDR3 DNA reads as TGTGCCAGCAGCCGTCGTGGCCAGGTCCCCTACGAGCAGTACTTC. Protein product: CASSRRGQVPYEQYF.

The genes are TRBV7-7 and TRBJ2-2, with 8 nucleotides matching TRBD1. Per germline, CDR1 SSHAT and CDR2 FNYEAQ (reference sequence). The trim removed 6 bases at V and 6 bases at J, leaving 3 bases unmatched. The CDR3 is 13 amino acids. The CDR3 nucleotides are TGTGCCAGCAGTCCGGACAGGGCCGGGGAGCTGTTTTTT. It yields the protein CASSPDRAGELFF.

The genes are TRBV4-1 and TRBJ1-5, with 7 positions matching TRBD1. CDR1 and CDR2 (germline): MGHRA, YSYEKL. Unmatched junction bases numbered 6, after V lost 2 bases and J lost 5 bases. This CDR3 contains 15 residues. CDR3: CASSQLNRGDQPQHF. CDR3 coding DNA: TGCGCCAGCAGCCAACTAAACAGGGGTGATCAGCCCCAGCATTTT.

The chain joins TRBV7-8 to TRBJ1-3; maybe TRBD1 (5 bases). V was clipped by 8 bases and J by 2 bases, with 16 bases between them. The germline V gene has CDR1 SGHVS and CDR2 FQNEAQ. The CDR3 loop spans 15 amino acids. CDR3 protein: CASRPRGTTGNTIYF. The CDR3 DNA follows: TGTGCCAGCCGACCCCGGGGGACTACTGGAAACACCATATATTTT.

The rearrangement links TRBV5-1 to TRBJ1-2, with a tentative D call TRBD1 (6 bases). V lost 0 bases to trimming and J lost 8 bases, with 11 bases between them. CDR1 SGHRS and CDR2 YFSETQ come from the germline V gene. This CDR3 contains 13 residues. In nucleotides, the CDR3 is TGCGCCAGCAGCTTGGATCAGGGGAGCGGCTACACCTTC. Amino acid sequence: CASSLDQGSGYTF.

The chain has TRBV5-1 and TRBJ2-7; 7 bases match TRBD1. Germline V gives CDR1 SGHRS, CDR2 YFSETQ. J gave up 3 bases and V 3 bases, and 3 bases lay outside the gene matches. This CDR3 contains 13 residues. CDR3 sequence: CASSSGTVYEQYF. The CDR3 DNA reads TGCGCCAGCAGCTCCGGGACAGTCTACGAGCAGTACTTC. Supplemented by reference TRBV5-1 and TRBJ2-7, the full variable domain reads KAGVTQTPRYLIKTRGQQVTLSCSPISGHRSVSWYQQTPGQGLQFLFEYFSETQRNKGNFPGRFSGRQFSNSRSEMNVSTLELGDSALYLCASSSGTVYEQYFGPGTRLTVT.

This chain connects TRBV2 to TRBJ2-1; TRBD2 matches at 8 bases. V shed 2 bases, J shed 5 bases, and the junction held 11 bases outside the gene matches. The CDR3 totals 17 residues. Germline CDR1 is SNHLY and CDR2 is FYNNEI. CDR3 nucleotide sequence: TGTGCCAGCAGTGAAAGGACGGCTAGCGGGTATCACAATGAGCAGTTCTTC. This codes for CASSERTASGYHNEQFF.

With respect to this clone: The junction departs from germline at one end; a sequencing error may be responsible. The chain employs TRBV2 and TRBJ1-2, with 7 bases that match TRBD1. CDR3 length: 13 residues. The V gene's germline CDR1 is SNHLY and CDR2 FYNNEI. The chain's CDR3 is CASKMGQNYGYPF. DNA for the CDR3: TGTGCCAGCAAGATGGGACAGAATTATGGCTACCCCTTC.

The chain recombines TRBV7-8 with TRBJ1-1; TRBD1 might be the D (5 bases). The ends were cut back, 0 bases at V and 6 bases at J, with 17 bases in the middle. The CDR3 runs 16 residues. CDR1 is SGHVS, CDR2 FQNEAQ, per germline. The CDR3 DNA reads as TGTGCCAGCAGCTTAGCGGGGGGGATTCGATGGGCTGAAGCTTTCTTT. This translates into CASSLAGGIRWAEAFF.

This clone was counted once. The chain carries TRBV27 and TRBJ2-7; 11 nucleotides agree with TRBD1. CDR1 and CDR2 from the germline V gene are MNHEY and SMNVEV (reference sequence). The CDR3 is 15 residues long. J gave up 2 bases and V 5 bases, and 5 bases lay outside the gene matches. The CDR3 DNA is TGTGCCAGCAGTCTCGGACAGGGGGCGACCTACGAGCAGTACTTC. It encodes CASSLGQGATYEQYF.

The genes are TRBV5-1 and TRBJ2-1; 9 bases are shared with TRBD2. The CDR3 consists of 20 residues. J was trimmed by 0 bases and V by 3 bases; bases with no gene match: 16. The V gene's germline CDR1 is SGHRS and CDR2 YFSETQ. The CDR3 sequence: CASSWSRRGGRVDSYNEQFF. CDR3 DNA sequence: TGCGCCAGCAGCTGGAGTCGGCGGGGGGGCCGGGTTGACTCCTACAATGAGCAGTTCTTC.

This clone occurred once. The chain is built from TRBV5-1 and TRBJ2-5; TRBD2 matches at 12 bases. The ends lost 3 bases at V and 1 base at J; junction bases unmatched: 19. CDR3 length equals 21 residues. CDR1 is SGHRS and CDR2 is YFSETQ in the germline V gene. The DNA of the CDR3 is TGCGCCAGCAGCTCCGCCCGGGTGACTAGCGGGGGCCCCCTGCTCCAAGAGACCCAGTACTTC. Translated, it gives CASSSARVTSGGPLLQETQYF. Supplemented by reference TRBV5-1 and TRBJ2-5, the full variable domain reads KAGVTQTPRYLIKTRGQQVTLSCSPISGHRSVSWYQQTPGQGLQFLFEYFSETQRNKGNFPGRFSGRQFSNSRSEMNVSTLELGDSALYLCASSSARVTSGGPLLQETQYFGPGTRLLVL.

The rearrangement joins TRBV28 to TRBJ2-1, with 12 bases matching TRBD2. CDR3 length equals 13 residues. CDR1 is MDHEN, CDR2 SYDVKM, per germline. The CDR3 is CASTSGSLNEQFF. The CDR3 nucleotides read TGTGCGTCGACTAGCGGGAGTTTAAATGAGCAGTTCTTC.

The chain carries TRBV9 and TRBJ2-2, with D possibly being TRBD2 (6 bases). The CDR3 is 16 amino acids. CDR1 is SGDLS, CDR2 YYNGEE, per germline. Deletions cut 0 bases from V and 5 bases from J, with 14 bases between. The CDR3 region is CASSVALASGTGELFF. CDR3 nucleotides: TGTGCCAGCAGCGTAGCCCTAGCGTCGGGGACCGGGGAGCTGTTTTTT. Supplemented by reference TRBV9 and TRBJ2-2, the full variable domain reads DSGVTQTPKHLITATGQRVTLRCSPRSGDLSVYWYQQSLDQGLQFLIQYYNGEERAKGNILERFSAQQFPDLHSELNLSSLELGDSALYFCASSVALASGTGELFFGEGSRLTVL.

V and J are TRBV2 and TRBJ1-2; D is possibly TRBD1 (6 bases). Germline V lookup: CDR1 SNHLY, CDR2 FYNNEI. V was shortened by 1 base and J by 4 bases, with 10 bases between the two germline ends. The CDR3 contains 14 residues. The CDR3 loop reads CASSEGRGGYGYTF. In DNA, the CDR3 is TGTGCCAGCAGTGAAGGCAGGGGCGGCTATGGCTACACCTTC.

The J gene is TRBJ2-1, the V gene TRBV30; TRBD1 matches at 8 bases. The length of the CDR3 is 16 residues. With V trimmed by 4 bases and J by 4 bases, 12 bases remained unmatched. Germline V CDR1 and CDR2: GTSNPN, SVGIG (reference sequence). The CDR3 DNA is TGTGCCTGGACCCAGTTAATTACAGGGGGGTACAATGAGCAGTTCTTC. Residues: CAWTQLITGGYNEQFF.